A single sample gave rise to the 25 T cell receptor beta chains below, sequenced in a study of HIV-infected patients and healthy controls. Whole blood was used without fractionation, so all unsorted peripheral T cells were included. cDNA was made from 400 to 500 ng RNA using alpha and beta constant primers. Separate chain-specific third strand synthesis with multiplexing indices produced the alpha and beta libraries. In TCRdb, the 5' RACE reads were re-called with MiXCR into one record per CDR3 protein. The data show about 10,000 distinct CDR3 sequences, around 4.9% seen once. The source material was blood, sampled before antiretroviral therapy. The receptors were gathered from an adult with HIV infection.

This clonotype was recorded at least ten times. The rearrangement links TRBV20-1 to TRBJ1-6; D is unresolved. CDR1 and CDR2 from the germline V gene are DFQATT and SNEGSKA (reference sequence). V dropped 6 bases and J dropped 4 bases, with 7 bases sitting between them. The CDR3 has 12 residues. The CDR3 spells CSAPAYNSPLHF. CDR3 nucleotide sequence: TGCAGTGCCCCAGCGTATAATTCACCCCTCCACTTT.

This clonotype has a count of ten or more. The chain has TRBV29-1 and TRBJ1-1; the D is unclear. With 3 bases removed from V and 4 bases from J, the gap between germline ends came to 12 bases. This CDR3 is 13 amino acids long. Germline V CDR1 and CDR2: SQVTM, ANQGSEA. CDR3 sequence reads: CSVEREAGTEAFF. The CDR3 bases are TGCAGCGTTGAGAGGGAGGCGGGCACTGAAGCTTTCTTT.

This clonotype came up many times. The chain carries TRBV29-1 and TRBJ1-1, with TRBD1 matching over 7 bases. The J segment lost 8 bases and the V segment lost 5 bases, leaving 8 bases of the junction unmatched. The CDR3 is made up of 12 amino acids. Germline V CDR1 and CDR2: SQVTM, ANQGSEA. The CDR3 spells CSVPAGGGEAFF. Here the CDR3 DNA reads TGCAGCGTTCCCGCAGGGGGTGGCGAAGCTTTCTTT.

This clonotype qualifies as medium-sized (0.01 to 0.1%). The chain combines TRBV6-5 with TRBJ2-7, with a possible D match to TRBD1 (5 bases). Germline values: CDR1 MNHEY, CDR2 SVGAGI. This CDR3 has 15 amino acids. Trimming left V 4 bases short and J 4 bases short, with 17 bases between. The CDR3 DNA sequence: TGTGCCAGCAGTTCTGTGGTCCAGGGAAGATACGAGCAGTACTTC. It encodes CASSSVVQGRYEQYF.

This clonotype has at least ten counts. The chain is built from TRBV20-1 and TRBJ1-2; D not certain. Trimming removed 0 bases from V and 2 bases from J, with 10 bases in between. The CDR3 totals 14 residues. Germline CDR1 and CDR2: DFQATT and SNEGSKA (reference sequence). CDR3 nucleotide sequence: TGCAGTGCTAGAGATATAGGGAAGAACTATGGCTACACCTTC. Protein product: CSARDIGKNYGYTF.

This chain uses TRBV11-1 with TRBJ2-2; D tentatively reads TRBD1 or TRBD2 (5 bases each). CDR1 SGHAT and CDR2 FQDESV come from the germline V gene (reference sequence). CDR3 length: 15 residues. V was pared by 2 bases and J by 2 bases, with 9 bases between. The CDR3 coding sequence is TGTGCCAGCAGCTTATGGGGGATTAACACCGGGGAGCTGTTTTTT. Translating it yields CASSLWGINTGELFF.

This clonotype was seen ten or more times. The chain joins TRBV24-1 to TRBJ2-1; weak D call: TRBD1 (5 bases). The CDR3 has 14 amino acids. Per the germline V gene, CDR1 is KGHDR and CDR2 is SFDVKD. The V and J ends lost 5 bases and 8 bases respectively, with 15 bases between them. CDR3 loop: CATSVGQGRDEQFF. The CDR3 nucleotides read TGTGCCACCAGTGTAGGGCAGGGCAGGGATGAGCAGTTCTTC.

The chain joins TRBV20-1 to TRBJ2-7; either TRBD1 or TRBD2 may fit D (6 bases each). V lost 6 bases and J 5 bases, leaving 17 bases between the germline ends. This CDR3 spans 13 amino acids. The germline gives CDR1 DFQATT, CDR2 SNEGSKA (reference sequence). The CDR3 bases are TGCAGTGCGCCCACACACGGGGGCAACGAGCAGTACTTC. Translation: CSAPTHGGNEQYF.

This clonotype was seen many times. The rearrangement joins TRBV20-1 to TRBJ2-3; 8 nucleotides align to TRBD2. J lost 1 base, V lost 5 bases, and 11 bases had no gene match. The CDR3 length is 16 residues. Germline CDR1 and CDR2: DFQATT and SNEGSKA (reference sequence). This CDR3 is CSAALYTSGGTDTQYF. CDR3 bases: TGCAGTGCTGCCCTCTATACTAGCGGAGGCACAGATACGCAGTATTTT.

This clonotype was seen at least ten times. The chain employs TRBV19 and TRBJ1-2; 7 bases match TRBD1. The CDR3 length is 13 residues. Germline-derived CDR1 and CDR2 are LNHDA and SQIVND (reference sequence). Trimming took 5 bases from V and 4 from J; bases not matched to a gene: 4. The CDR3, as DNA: TGTGCCAGTAGTTCAGGGACAGTCTATGGCTACACCTTC. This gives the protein CASSSGTVYGYTF.

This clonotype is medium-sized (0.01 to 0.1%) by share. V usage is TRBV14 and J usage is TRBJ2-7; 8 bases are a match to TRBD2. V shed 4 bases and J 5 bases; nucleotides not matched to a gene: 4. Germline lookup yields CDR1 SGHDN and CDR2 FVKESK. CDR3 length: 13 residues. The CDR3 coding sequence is TGTGCCAGCAGCCTTCTAGCGGGCCACGAGCAGTACTTC. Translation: CASSLLAGHEQYF.

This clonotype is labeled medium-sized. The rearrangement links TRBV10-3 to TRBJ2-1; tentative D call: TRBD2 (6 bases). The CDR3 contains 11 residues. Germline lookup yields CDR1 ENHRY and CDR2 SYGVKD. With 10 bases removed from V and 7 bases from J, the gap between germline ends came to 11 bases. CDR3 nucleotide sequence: TGTGCCACCAGCGGAGGGAATGAGCAGTTCTTC. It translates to CATSGGNEQFF.

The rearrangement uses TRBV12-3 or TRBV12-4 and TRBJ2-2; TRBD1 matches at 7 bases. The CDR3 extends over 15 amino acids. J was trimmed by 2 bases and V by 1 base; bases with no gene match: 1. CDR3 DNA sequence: TGTGCCAGCAGTTTAGGGACAGGTAACACCGGGGAGCTGTTTTTT. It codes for CASSLGTGNTGELFF.

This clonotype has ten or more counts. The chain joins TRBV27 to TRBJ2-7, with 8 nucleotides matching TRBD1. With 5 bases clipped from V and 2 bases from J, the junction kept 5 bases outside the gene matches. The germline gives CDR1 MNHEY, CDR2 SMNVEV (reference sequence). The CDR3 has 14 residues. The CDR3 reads CASSPKGQAYEQYF. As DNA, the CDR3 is TGTGCCAGCAGTCCTAAGGGACAGGCCTACGAGCAGTACTTC.

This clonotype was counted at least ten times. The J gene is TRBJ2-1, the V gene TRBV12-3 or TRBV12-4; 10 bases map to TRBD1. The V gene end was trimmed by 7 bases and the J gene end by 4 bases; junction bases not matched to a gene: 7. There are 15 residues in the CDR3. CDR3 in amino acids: CASTQPGQGYNEQFF. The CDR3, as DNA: TGTGCCAGCACGCAGCCGGGACAGGGGTACAATGAGCAGTTCTTC.

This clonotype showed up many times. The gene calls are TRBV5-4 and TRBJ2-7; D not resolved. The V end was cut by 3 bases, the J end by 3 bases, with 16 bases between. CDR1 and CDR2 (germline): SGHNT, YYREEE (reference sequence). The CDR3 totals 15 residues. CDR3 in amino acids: CASSSGPLINYEQYF. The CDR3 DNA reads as TGTGCCAGCAGCTCTGGGCCTTTGATTAACTACGAGCAGTACTTC. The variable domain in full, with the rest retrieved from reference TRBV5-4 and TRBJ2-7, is ETGVTQSPTHLIKTRGQQVTLRCSSQSGHNTVSWYQQALGQGPQFIFQYYREEENGRGNFPPRFSGLQFPNYSSELNVNALELDDSALYLCASSSGPLINYEQYFGPGTRLTVT.

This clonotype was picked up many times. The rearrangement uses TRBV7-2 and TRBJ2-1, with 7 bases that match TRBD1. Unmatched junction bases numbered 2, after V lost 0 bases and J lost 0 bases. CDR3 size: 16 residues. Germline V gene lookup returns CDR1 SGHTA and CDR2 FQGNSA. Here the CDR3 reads CASSLAGTASYNEQFF. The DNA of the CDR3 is TGTGCCAGCAGCTTAGCCGGGACAGCCTCCTACAATGAGCAGTTCTTC.

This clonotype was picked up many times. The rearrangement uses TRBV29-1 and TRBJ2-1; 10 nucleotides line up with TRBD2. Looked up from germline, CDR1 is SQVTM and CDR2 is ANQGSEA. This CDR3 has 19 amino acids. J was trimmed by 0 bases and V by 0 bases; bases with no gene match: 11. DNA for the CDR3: TGCAGCGTTGAAGACTATCGTAGCGGGAGGCCTGACTCCTACAATGAGCAGTTCTTC. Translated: CSVEDYRSGRPDSYNEQFF.

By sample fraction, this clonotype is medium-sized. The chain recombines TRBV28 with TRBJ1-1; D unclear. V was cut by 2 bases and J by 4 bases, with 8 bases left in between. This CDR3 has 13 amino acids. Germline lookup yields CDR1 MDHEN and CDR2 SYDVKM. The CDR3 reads CASSLGPTTEAFF. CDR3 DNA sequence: TGTGCCAGCAGTTTAGGCCCAACCACTGAAGCTTTCTTT.

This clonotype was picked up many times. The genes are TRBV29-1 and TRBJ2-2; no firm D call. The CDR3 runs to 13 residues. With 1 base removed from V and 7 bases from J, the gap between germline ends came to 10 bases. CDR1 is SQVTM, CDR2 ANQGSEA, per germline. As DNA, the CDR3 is TGCAGCGTTGAAGGACCGGGTTTCGGGGAGCTGTTTTTT. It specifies CSVEGPGFGELFF.

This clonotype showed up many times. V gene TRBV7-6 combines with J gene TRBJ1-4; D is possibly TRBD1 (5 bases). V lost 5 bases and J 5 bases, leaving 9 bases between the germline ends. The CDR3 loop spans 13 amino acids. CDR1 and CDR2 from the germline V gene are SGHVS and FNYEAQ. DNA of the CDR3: TGTGCCAGCAGCAAAGAGGGGAATGAAAAACTGTTTTTT. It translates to CASSKEGNEKLFF.

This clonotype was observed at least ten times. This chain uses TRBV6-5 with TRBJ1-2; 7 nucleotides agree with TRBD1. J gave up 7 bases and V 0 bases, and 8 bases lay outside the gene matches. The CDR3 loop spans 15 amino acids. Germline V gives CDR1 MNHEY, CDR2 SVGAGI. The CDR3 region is CASSYSLDRDVGYTF. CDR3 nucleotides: TGTGCCAGCAGTTACTCCCTAGACAGGGATGTTGGCTACACCTTC.

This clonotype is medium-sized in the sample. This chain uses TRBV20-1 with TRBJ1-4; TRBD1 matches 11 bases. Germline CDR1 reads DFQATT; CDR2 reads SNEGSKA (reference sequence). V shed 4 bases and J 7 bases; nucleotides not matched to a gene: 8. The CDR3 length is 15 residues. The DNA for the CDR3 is TGCAGTGCTAAACTTCCCGGGACAGGGGGTGAAAAACTGTTTTTT. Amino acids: CSAKLPGTGGEKLFF.

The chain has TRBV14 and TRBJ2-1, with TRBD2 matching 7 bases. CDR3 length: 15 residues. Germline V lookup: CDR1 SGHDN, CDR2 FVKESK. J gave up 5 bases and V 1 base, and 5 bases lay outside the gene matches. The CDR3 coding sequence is TGTGCCAGCAGCCAAGTTGCGGGGGTCAACAATGAGCAGTTCTTC. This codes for CASSQVAGVNNEQFF.

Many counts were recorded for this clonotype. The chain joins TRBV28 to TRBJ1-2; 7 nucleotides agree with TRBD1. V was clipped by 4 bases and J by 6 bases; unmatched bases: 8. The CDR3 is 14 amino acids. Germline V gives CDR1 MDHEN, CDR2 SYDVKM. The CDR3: CASSSWGQGDGYTF. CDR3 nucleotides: TGTGCCAGCAGTTCCTGGGGGCAGGGGGATGGCTACACCTTC.